One and the same sample provided the 5 T cell receptor beta chains below, sequenced in a study of blood T cells in healthy people across ages. With a J-beta primer mix and a sample-barcoded 5' primer, a second PCR ran about 7 to 12 cycles. Each CDR3 protein is one row after TCRdb ran MiXCR on the 5' RACE reads. The table lists more than 700,000 distinct CDR3 sequences, about half of them singletons. The specimen was blood. The receptors derive from a man aged 80 or over in good health.

CDR3 sequence reads: CASSPGGAGGQSSYNEQFF. In DNA, the CDR3 is TGTGCCAGCAGCCCGGGGGGAGCGGGGGGGCAAAGCTCCTACAATGAGCAGTTCTTC. This sequence joins TRBV9 and TRBJ2-1; 10 nucleotides line up with TRBD2. V lost 4 bases to trimming and J lost 0 bases; unmatched junction nucleotides: 13. The CDR3 runs 19 residues. The germline V gene encodes CDR1 SGDLS and CDR2 YYNGEE.

The J gene is TRBJ2-1, the V gene TRBV2; perhaps TRBD1 as D (7 bases). Germline V gives CDR1 SNHLY, CDR2 FYNNEI. The CDR3 sequence is 12 residues long. Deletions cut 7 bases from V and 12 bases from J, with 16 bases between. In DNA, the CDR3 is TGTGCCAGCACTGCAGGGGGGAGTGTGCAGTTCTTC. Its translation is CASTAGGSVQFF. Based on the CDR3 plus reference TRBV2 and TRBJ2-1, the full variable domain is EPEVTQTPSHQVTQMGQEVILRCVPISNHLYFYWYRQILGQKVEFLVSFYNNEISEKSEIFDDQFSVERPDGSNFTLKIRSTKLEDSAMYFCASTAGGSVQFFGPGTRLTVL.

The table lists this clonotype with a few counts. V usage is TRBV5-5 and J usage is TRBJ2-3, with 7 bases lining up with TRBD1. CDR1 and CDR2 from the germline V gene are SGHKS and YYEKEE (reference sequence). J lost 3 bases, V lost 4 bases, and 11 bases had no gene match. This CDR3 comprises 16 residues. As DNA, the CDR3 is TGTGCCAGCAGCCCGAGGACAGGCGACTCTACAGATACGCAGTATTTT. It yields the protein CASSPRTGDSTDTQYF.

J is TRBJ2-5 and V is TRBV24-1; 8 bases agree with TRBD1. Germline V gives CDR1 KGHDR, CDR2 SFDVKD. Trimming removed 1 base from V and 3 bases from J; junction bases left unmatched: 3. This CDR3 is built from 15 residues. CDR3 in amino acids: CATSDFGQGEETQYF. In DNA, the CDR3 is TGTGCCACCAGTGATTTTGGACAGGGCGAAGAGACCCAGTACTTC.

The rearrangement links TRBV16 to TRBJ1-5; D ambiguous. Germline V gene data show CDR1 as KGHSY and CDR2 as FQNENV. V dropped 2 bases and J dropped 5 bases, with 4 bases sitting between them. The CDR3 contains 12 residues. CDR3 sequence reads: CASSQLYQPQHF. The CDR3 coding sequence is TGTGCCAGCAGCCAACTGTATCAGCCCCAGCATTTT.